These 30 T cell receptor beta chains share one sample of origin, sequenced in a study of OX40 agonist ivuxolimab in advanced cancers. Clones were sequenced by immunoSEQ multiplex PCR, and TCRdb holds only the in-frame ones, with some missing. The data hold under 50,000 clones, with roughly nine tenths observed a single time. The sample in question was CD4+ or CD8+ T cells sorted from blood, obtained in a trial of the OX40 agonist ivuxolimab. The origin of the receptors is an adult with an advanced solid tumor such as melanoma, head and neck, liver or kidney cancer.

V usage is TRBV6-4 and J usage is TRBJ2-1; 9 nucleotides match TRBD2. Trimming at V came to 2 bases and at J to 9 bases, leaving 2 bases not matched to a gene. CDR3 length: 13 amino acids. CDR1 and CDR2 (germline): MRHNA, SNTAGT. The CDR3 here is CASSDGGGVEQFF. CDR3 DNA sequence: TGTGCCAGCAGTGACGGCGGGGGGGTTGAGCAGTTCTTC.

The chain employs TRBV7-2 and TRBJ1-2; D not resolved. Germline V gene sequence: CDR1 SGHTA, CDR2 FQGNSA. The CDR3 sequence is 11 residues long. Trimming pared 7 bases from V and 4 bases from J, leaving 7 bases between. Written as DNA, the CDR3 is TGTGCCAGCACCAATTCCTATGGCTACACCTTC. This translates into CASTNSYGYTF.

The gene calls are TRBV6-1 and TRBJ2-1, with 11 bases that match TRBD1. Germline CDR1 is MNHNS and CDR2 is SASEGT. The trim removed 6 bases at V and 9 bases at J, leaving 7 bases unmatched. The CDR3 contains 14 residues. The CDR3 sequence is CASSSGQGAGEQFF. Here the CDR3 DNA reads TGTGCCAGCAGCTCCGGACAGGGGGCGGGTGAGCAGTTCTTC.

The chain recombines TRBV12-5 with TRBJ1-6; tentatively, D is TRBD1 (6 bases). CDR3 length equals 14 residues. Germline V gives CDR1 LGHNT, CDR2 FRNRAP. The V and J ends lost 7 bases and 7 bases respectively, with 14 bases between them. The CDR3 loop is CASAPQGANSPLHF. The CDR3 coding sequence is TGTGCTAGTGCTCCACAGGGCGCGAATTCACCCCTCCACTTT.

The chain uses TRBV7-2 and TRBJ2-3; possible D gene TRBD1, 6 bases. Germline V gene data show CDR1 as SGHTA and CDR2 as FQGNSA. The CDR3 consists of 16 residues. V lost 2 bases, J lost 0 bases, and 12 bases lay in between. This CDR3 is CASSLSMTGSTDTQYF. The CDR3 region has the DNA TGTGCCAGCAGCTTATCCATGACAGGTAGCACAGATACGCAGTATTTT.

This rearrangement joins TRBV6-5 to TRBJ1-4; D unclear. Trimming removed 6 bases from V and 8 bases from J, with 13 bases in between. Germline CDR1 reads MNHEY; CDR2 reads SVGAGI. The CDR3 contains 13 residues. The DNA for the CDR3 is TGTGCCAGCAGCATCCTCACTCGGGAAAAACTGTTTTTT. This translates into CASSILTREKLFF.

The rearrangement uses TRBV9 and TRBJ2-3, with TRBD2 as a possible D gene (6 bases). This CDR3 region has 15 residues. V lost 2 bases and J 5 bases, leaving 15 bases between the germline ends. Germline V lookup: CDR1 SGDLS, CDR2 YYNGEE. This CDR3 reads CASSVGGTIVDTQYF. As DNA, the CDR3 is TGTGCCAGCAGCGTTGGGGGGACCATCGTAGATACGCAGTATTTT.

The gene calls are TRBV7-3 and TRBJ2-2; D may be TRBD1 (6 bases). CDR3 length equals 16 residues. Germline lookup yields CDR1 SGHTA and CDR2 FQGTGA. Deletions cut 1 base from V and 1 base from J, with 10 bases between. This CDR3 reads CASSLMAGVNTGELFF. In DNA form, the CDR3 reads TGTGCCAGCAGCTTAATGGCAGGGGTGAACACCGGGGAGCTGTTTTTT.

This chain uses TRBV7-9 with TRBJ1-2, with no clear D. The CDR3 has 16 residues. V dropped 4 bases and J dropped 4 bases, with 19 bases sitting between them. Per germline, CDR1 SEHNR and CDR2 FQNEAQ (reference sequence). In DNA form, the CDR3 reads TGTGCCAGCAGCTATCGGCCCCCCGACCAACCCTATGGCTACACCTTC. This codes for CASSYRPPDQPYGYTF.

The chain joins TRBV14 to TRBJ1-2; D not certain. Germline loops: CDR1 SGHDN, CDR2 FVKESK. CDR3 length: 13 residues. Deletions cut 4 bases from V and 8 bases from J, with 14 bases between. The CDR3 DNA reads TGTGCCAGCAGCCCAATTCGGGTTGGGGGCTACACCTTC. Its protein product is CASSPIRVGGYTF.

The chain combines TRBV4-1 with TRBJ1-1; D remains unclear. The V gene's germline CDR1 is MGHRA and CDR2 YSYEKL. Between the trimmed V and J ends, which lost 4 bases and 3 bases, there was a span of 12 bases. CDR3 length equals 14 residues. CDR3 DNA sequence: TGCGCCAGCAGCCCCCGGCCCGGATACACTGAAGCTTTCTTT. Translation: CASSPRPGYTEAFF.

The rearrangement uses TRBV11-3 and TRBJ1-2, with a tentative D call TRBD1 (5 bases). Trimming shortened V by 4 bases and J by 8 bases, and 14 bases separated the two germline ends. CDR1 is SGHNT, CDR2 YENEEA, per germline. This CDR3 has 13 amino acids. CDR3 sequence (DNA): TGTGCCAGCAGCTCCGGGACGGGGAAAGGCTACACCTTC. This encodes CASSSGTGKGYTF.

The chain's CDR3 is CASSWNVGQRETQYF. CDR3 DNA: TGCGCCAGCAGCTGGAATGTGGGACAACGAGAGACCCAGTACTTC. This chain connects TRBV5-1 to TRBJ2-5, with D perhaps TRBD1 (6 bases). V shed 3 bases and J shed 4 bases, with 16 bases lying between them. The CDR3 is 15 residues long. Germline CDR1 SGHRS, CDR2 YFSETQ. The whole variable domain, filled in from reference TRBV5-1 and TRBJ2-5, reads KAGVTQTPRYLIKTRGQQVTLSCSPISGHRSVSWYQQTPGQGLQFLFEYFSETQRNKGNFPGRFSGRQFSNSRSEMNVSTLELGDSALYLCASSWNVGQRETQYFGPGTRLLVL.

This chain connects TRBV10-2 to TRBJ2-5; 9 nucleotides agree with TRBD1. Germline-derived CDR1 and CDR2 are WSHSY and SAAADI. V was clipped by 5 bases and J by 5 bases; unmatched bases: 6. The CDR3 contains 14 residues. CDR3 loop: CASSSGQGSETQYF. The CDR3 coding sequence is TGCGCCAGCAGTTCGGGACAGGGTAGCGAGACCCAGTACTTC.

This clone was recorded only once. This chain connects TRBV28 to TRBJ1-1; a weak D match, TRBD1 (6 bases). The V gene's germline CDR1 is MDHEN and CDR2 SYDVKM. The CDR3 runs to 14 residues. Deletions cut 2 bases from V and 6 bases from J, with 13 bases between. The CDR3 reads CASSLQGTRPEAFF. For the CDR3, the DNA is TGTGCCAGCAGTTTACAGGGGACGAGGCCTGAAGCTTTCTTT.

The chain is built from TRBV7-2 and TRBJ2-7; D remains ambiguous. CDR1 is SGHTA and CDR2 is FQGNSA in the germline V gene. There are 13 residues in the CDR3. V shed 5 bases and J shed 4 bases, with 12 bases lying between them. In DNA, the CDR3 is TGTGCCAGCAGCCATTCCGGGTGGTACGAGCAGTACTTC. It codes for CASSHSGWYEQYF.

This clone has only a few counts. This chain connects TRBV4-2 to TRBJ2-2; 12 bases align to TRBD2. There are 18 residues in the CDR3. The trim removed 4 bases at V and 1 base at J, leaving 7 bases unmatched. Germline V gene data show CDR1 as LGHNA and CDR2 as YNFKEQ. Written as DNA, the CDR3 is TGTGCCAGCAGCCGACAGCTACTAGCGGGAGGGAACACCGGGGAGCTGTTTTTT. Its translation: CASSRQLLAGGNTGELFF.

This clone is a singleton in its sample. CDR3 sequence (DNA): TGTGCCAGCAGCTGGCTCGGGAGTTATGGCTACACCTTC. The encoded protein is CASSWLGSYGYTF. The rearrangement links TRBV5-6 to TRBJ1-2; no clear D. CDR1 SGHDT and CDR2 YYEEEE come from the germline V gene. The CDR3 contains 13 residues. The V end lost 3 bases, the J end lost 5 bases, and 11 bases lay between the germline ends.

This chain uses TRBV15 with TRBJ2-7; 8 bases line up with TRBD1. The CDR3 has 14 amino acids. J was trimmed by 2 bases and V by 7 bases; bases with no gene match: 7. Germline-derived CDR1 and CDR2 are LNHNV and YYDKDF (reference sequence). The CDR3 is CATNKGTGPYEQYF. The CDR3 DNA follows: TGTGCCACCAATAAGGGGACAGGCCCCTACGAGCAGTACTTC.

The chain couples TRBV6-5 to TRBJ2-1; D not resolved. Germline assignment: CDR1 MNHEY and CDR2 SVGAGI. The CDR3 length is 11 residues. With 7 bases removed from V and 4 bases from J, the gap between germline ends came to 5 bases. CDR3 nucleotide sequence: TGTGCCAGCAAAGGATACAATGAGCAGTTCTTC. Translated, it gives CASKGYNEQFF.

The rearrangement links TRBV7-2 to TRBJ2-7; 11 positions match TRBD2. The CDR3 contains 15 residues. The germline gives CDR1 SGHTA, CDR2 FQGNSA. Losses at the gene ends were 3 bases for V and 1 base for J; bases not matched to a gene: 2. The DNA of the CDR3 is TGTGCCAGCAGCTTTACTAGCGGGGGTTCCTACGAGCAGTACTTC. This gives the protein CASSFTSGGSYEQYF. The entire variable domain, with the rest obtained from reference TRBV7-2 and TRBJ2-7, is as follows: GAGVSQSPSNKVTEKGKDVELRCDPISGHTALYWYRQSLGQGLEFLIYFQGNSAPDKSGLPSDRFSAERTGGSVSTLTIQRTQQEDSAVYLCASSFTSGGSYEQYFGPGTRLTVT.

The rearrangement joins TRBV30 to TRBJ2-5; D not resolved. From germline, CDR1 is GTSNPN and CDR2 SVGIG (reference sequence). The CDR3 is 12 residues long. Trimming cost V 2 bases and J 5 bases, with 9 bases left between them. DNA of the CDR3: TGTGCCTGGAGTCAAGGCGCTGAGACCCAGTACTTC. As protein: CAWSQGAETQYF. Full variable domain (rest looked up from reference TRBV30 and TRBJ2-5): SQTIHQWPATLVQPVGSPLSLECTVEGTSNPNLYWYRQAAGRGLQLLFYSVGIGQISSEVPQNLSASRPQDRQFILSSKKLLLSDSGFYLCAWSQGAETQYFGPGTRLLVL.

In this sample, this clone turned up many times. J is TRBJ2-3 and V is TRBV9; D unclear. The V gene's germline CDR1 is SGDLS and CDR2 YYNGEE. This CDR3 has 14 amino acids. Trimming shortened V by 5 bases and J by 4 bases, and 14 bases separated the two germline ends. The CDR3 DNA sequence: TGTGCCAGCAGTTTAGACGGCGGCTCAGATACGCAGTATTTT. Translating gives CASSLDGGSDTQYF.

The chain combines TRBV27 with TRBJ1-6, with D maybe TRBD1 (6 bases). Germline V CDR1 and CDR2: MNHEY, SMNVEV (reference sequence). The germline V and J ends were trimmed by 2 bases and 12 bases, with 8 bases remaining between them. The length of the CDR3 is 12 residues. The CDR3 region is CASSLRGGPLHF. CDR3 bases: TGTGCCAGCAGTTTAAGGGGGGGACCCCTCCACTTT.

The rearrangement joins TRBV2 to TRBJ2-3; 10 bases are shared with TRBD2. CDR1 and CDR2 (germline): SNHLY, FYNNEI. The CDR3 has 14 amino acids. V shed 8 bases and J 4 bases; nucleotides not matched to a gene: 6. The CDR3: CASRPGTSADTQYF. The DNA of the CDR3 is TGTGCCAGCCGTCCCGGGACTAGCGCAGATACGCAGTATTTT.

This clone appeared a single time. This chain uses TRBV6-1 with TRBJ1-1; 8 bases are shared with TRBD1. Unmatched junction bases numbered 8, after V lost 7 bases and J lost 4 bases. Germline lookup yields CDR1 MNHNS and CDR2 SASEGT. The CDR3 loop spans 14 amino acids. The CDR3 DNA follows: TGTGCCAGCAACGCGCAGGGGGCAATCACTGAAGCTTTCTTT. This sequence encodes CASNAQGAITEAFF.

The CDR3 region is CASSSLPGQGSEAFF. For the CDR3, the DNA is TGTGCCAGCAGTAGCCTCCCGGGACAGGGAAGTGAGGCTTTCTTT. The V call is TRBV2, the J call TRBJ1-1; TRBD1 agrees at 9 bases. Germline V gives CDR1 SNHLY, CDR2 FYNNEI. The CDR3 is made up of 15 amino acids. V trimming: 5 bases; J trimming: 11 bases; junction bases outside the gene matches: 15. The full variable domain, in which reference TRBV2 and TRBJ1-1 provide the parts outside the CDR3, is EPEVTQTPSHQVTQMGQEVILRCVPISNHLYFYWYRQILGQKVEFLVSFYNNEISEKSEIFDDQFSVERPDGSNFTLKIRSTKLEDSAMYFCASSSLPGQGSEAFFGQGTRLTVV.

V gene TRBV4-1 combines with J gene TRBJ1-2; D may be TRBD1 (6 bases). The CDR3 length is 15 residues. Germline CDR1 is MGHRA and CDR2 is YSYEKL. The germline V and J ends were trimmed by 4 bases and 2 bases, with 14 bases remaining between them. The CDR3 loop is CASSPPLRGNYGYTF. Here the CDR3 DNA reads TGCGCCAGCAGCCCCCCACTGAGGGGGAACTATGGCTACACCTTC.

CDR3 region: CSVEGHGGTLYGVNYGYTF. CDR3 nucleotide sequence: TGCAGCGTTGAAGGACACGGCGGGACACTCTATGGGGTTAACTATGGCTACACCTTC. The V gene is TRBV29-1, the J gene TRBJ1-2; TRBD1 is a possible D gene (6 bases). The length of the CDR3 is 19 residues. The germline gives CDR1 SQVTM, CDR2 ANQGSEA. V was pared by 1 base and J by 1 base, with 25 bases between.

This clone was picked up one time. The chain has TRBV7-3 and TRBJ1-2; 8 nucleotides match TRBD1. Germline CDR1 is SGHTA and CDR2 is FQGTGA. CDR3 length: 13 residues. Losses at the gene ends were 10 bases for V and 4 bases for J; bases not matched to a gene: 8. CDR3 nucleotides: TGTGCCATTTTCAGGGGGCCCCTCTATGGCTACACCTTC. This encodes CAIFRGPLYGYTF.